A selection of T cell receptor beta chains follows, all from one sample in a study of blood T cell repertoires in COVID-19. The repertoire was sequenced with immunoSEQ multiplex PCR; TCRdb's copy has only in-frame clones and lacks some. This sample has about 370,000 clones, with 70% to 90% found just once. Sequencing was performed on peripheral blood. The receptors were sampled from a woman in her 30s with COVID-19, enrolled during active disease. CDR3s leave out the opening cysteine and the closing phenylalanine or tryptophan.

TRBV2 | ASSQNPGSTYEQY
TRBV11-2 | ASVRGPPSYEQY
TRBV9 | ASSVDELYGYT
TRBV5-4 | ASSLAPGVN
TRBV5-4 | ASSAGTSEEY
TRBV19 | ASSVSSGGYEQY
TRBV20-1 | SASSVGTGSGETQY
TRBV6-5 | ASSYGGHGGYT
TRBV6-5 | ASSHKISYEQY
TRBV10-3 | ATLGGGRYTEAF
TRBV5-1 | ASSLGRVSGEQY
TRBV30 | AWSVLAGYTDTQY
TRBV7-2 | ASSLLAGQETQY
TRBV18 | ASSPTGFDDEQY
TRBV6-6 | ASSYSGQSNQPQH
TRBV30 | AWSGAVAPHEQY
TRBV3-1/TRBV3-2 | ASSFDVRGDYGYT
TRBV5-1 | ASSGGTSGGDEQY
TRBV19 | ASSTGGRQPQH
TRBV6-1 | ASSDGVADTGELF
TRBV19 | ASSIRLSGTYNSPLH
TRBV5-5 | ASSLEGRGREKLF
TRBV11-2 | ASSPRLAGRSNEQF
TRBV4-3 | ASSQAAGGTEAF
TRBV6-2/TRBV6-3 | ASSRRDGYT
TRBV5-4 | ASSPGTLIGYT
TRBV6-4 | ASSPKGGMNTEAF
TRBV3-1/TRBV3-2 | ASSPGKTDTQY
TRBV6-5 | ASSYWGQAGNTIY
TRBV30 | AWSPGVGRETQY
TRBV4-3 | ASSPSPSSGNTIY
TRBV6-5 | ASRPQGPQETQY
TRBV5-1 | ASSLKAGGSYGYT
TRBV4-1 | ASRLNSYNSPLH
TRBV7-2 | ASSPLAENYGYT
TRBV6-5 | ASRTNRGLYEQY
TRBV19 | ASSISPSEAGVQTGELF
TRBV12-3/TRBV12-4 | ASSQDRANEQY
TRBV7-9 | ASSLQGNYGYT
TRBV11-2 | ASSLGTGPTYEQY
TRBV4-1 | ASSQVETGGFNQPQH
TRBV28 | ASSGRRGLPLH
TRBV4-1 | ASSQGRGGEQY